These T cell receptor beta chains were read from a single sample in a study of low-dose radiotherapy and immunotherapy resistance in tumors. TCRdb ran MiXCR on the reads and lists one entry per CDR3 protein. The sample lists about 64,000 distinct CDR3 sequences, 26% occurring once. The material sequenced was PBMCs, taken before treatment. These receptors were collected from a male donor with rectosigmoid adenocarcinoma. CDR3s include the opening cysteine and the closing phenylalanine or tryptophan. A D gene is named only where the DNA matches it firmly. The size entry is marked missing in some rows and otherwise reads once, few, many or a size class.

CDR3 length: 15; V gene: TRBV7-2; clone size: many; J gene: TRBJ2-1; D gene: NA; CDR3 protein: CASSLAPRGGGQQFF; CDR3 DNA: TGTGCCAGCAGCTTAGCCCCACGTGGGGGGGGGCAGCAGTTCTTC
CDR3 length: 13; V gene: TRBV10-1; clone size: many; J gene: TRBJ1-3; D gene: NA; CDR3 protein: CASSEPGGNTIYF; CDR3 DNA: TGCGCCAGCAGTGAACCAGGAGGAAACACCATATATTTT
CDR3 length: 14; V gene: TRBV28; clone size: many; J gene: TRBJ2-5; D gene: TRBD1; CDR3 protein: CASSSQGAVETQYF; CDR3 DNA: TGTGCCAGCAGTTCACAGGGGGCCGTGGAGACCCAGTACTTC
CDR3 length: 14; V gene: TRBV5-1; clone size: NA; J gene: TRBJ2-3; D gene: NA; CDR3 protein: CASSLMGLGDTQYF; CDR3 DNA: TGCGCCAGCAGCTTGATGGGGCTAGGGGATACGCAGTATTTT
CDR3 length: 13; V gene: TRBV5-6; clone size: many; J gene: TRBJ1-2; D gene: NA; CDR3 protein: CASSYGGSYGYTF; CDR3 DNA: TGTGCCAGCAGCTATGGGGGCAGCTATGGCTACACCTTC
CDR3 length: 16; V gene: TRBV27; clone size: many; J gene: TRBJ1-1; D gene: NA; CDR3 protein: CASSRALGRAATEAFF; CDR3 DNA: TGTGCCAGCAGCAGGGCCTTGGGGAGGGCCGCCACTGAAGCTTTCTTT
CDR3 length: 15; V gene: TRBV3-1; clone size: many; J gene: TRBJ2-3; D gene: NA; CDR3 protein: CASSHRLPDTDTQYF; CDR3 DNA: TGTGCCAGCAGCCACAGACTCCCTGACACAGATACGCAGTATTTT
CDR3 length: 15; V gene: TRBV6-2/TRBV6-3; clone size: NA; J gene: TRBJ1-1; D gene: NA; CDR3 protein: CASRAGTSPAGEAFF; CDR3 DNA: TGTGCCAGCAGGGCCGGGACAAGCCCAGCCGGTGAAGCTTTCTTT
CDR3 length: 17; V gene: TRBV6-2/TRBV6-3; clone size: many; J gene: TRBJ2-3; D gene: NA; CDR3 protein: CASSYGSGRRSPDTQYF; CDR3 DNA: TGTGCCAGCAGTTACGGGTCGGGACGCCGGTCCCCAGATACGCAGTATTTT
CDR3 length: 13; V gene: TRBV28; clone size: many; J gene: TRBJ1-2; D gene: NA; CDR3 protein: CASSLPLRVGYTF; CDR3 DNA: TGTGCCAGCAGCTTGCCCCTCCGGGTTGGCTACACCTTC